These 10 T cell receptor beta chains originate from one sample sequenced in a study of breast tumors, draining lymph nodes, adjacent tissues. Samples came from axillary lymph nodes draining the breast cancer. TCRdb fed the multiplex PCR reads into MiXCR, producing one record per CDR3 protein. Of roughly 130,000 distinct CDR3 sequences detected, about 20% appear once; the ten largest clones hold over 3%. The source material was axillary lymph node tissue. Receptor source: a female donor with breast cancer. Some clones in this sample may be carry-over from other donors' samples.

Worth noting for this clonotype: A much larger clonotype is one base distant, so this may be a read error. The V call is TRBV4-1, the J call TRBJ2-5; TRBD2 aligns across 12 bases. Germline values: CDR1 MGHRA, CDR2 YSYEKL. The CDR3 runs 19 residues. The CDR3 DNA follows: TGCGCCAGCAGCCAAGTTCCGACTAGCGGGGGCCTACTCCAAGAGACCCTGTACTTC. Translating it yields CASSQVPTSGGLLQETLYF.

There are many counts of this clonotype. The rearrangement uses TRBV5-4 and TRBJ1-3; D call uncertain. Trimming removed 2 bases from V and 4 bases from J, with 10 bases in between. Per germline, CDR1 SGHNT and CDR2 YYREEE (reference sequence). The CDR3 runs to 14 residues. This chain's CDR3 is CASSLDMHGNTIYF. CDR3 in DNA: TGTGCCAGCAGCTTAGATATGCACGGAAACACCATATATTTT.

This clonotype was detected ten times or more. This rearrangement joins TRBV19 to TRBJ2-3; a possible D gene is TRBD1 (6 bases). Germline CDR1 is LNHDA and CDR2 is SQIVND (reference sequence). V dropped 4 bases and J dropped 0 bases, with 8 bases sitting between them. The CDR3 consists of 14 residues. The CDR3 DNA reads as TGTGCCAGTAGTAAGGGGGATAGCACAGATACGCAGTATTTT. It encodes CASSKGDSTDTQYF.

This clonotype was observed a few times. The chain combines TRBV5-1 with TRBJ2-4; 10 positions match TRBD1. Germline trimming cut 3 bases from V and 9 bases from J; bases unmatched to any gene: 9. The CDR3 loop spans 15 amino acids. The germline CDR1 and CDR2 sequences are SGHRS and YFSETQ. This chain's CDR3 is CASSSDWDRGTIQYF. The DNA for the CDR3 is TGCGCCAGCAGCTCGGACTGGGACAGGGGAACCATTCAGTACTTC. Together with reference TRBV5-1 and TRBJ2-4, the CDR3 gives the full variable domain: KAGVTQTPRYLIKTRGQQVTLSCSPISGHRSVSWYQQTPGQGLQFLFEYFSETQRNKGNFPGRFSGRQFSNSRSEMNVSTLELGDSALYLCASSSDWDRGTIQYFGAGTRLSVL.

As to this clonotype: A much larger clonotype is one base distant, so this may be a read error. This rearrangement joins TRBV20-1 to TRBJ2-7, with D maybe TRBD2 (7 bases). The germline gives CDR1 DFQATT, CDR2 SNEGSKA (reference sequence). The CDR3 consists of 15 residues. CDR3 in amino acids: CSARGGGGLSYEQCF. The CDR3 DNA sequence: TGCAGTGCTAGAGGGGGGGGGGGCTTATCCTACGAGCAGTGCTTC.

This clonotype was detected many times. The chain combines TRBV6-5 with TRBJ2-7; possible D gene TRBD1, 5 bases. The CDR3 has 14 residues. V shed 5 bases and J shed 6 bases, with 17 bases lying between them. Per germline, CDR1 MNHEY and CDR2 SVGAGI. The chain's CDR3 is CASSATGLVREQYF. Here the CDR3 DNA reads TGTGCCAGCAGTGCTACAGGTTTGGTTCGCGAGCAGTACTTC.

The V and J genes are TRBV9 and TRBJ1-1; TRBD1 might be the D (5 bases). The CDR3 is 15 amino acids. V was cut by 0 bases and J by 2 bases, with 11 bases left in between. Germline V CDR1 and CDR2: SGDLS, YYNGEE. The CDR3 protein is CASSVVGHQNTEAFF. The CDR3 bases are TGTGCCAGCAGCGTAGTTGGACACCAAAACACTGAAGCTTTCTTT.

In this sample, this clonotype turned up many times. The junction departs from the called germline gene at one end, perhaps through a read error. The chain links TRBV19 to TRBJ2-7; no reliable D call. Germline V gives CDR1 LNHDA, CDR2 SQIVND (reference sequence). This CDR3 region has 13 residues. This CDR3 is CTSSIRQDYEQYF. The CDR3 DNA sequence: TGTACCAGTAGTATCCGGCAGGACTACGAGCAGTACTTC.

This clonotype was counted many times. The rearrangement joins TRBV7-2 to TRBJ2-5; the D gene is possibly TRBD1 (6 bases). The CDR3 runs 15 residues. The germline V gene encodes CDR1 SGHTA and CDR2 FQGNSA. Trimming took 1 base from V and 1 from J, leaving 10 bases between them. The CDR3 is CASSLVLGGQETQYF. DNA of the CDR3: TGTGCCAGCAGCTTAGTATTAGGGGGCCAAGAGACCCAGTACTTC.

This clonotype was counted many times. The genes are TRBV7-2 and TRBJ2-1; D is unresolved. Trimming took off 3 bases at V and 7 bases at J, with 10 bases between the two ends. The CDR3 spans 13 residues. Germline V CDR1 and CDR2: SGHTA, FQGNSA. In DNA, the CDR3 is TGTGCCAGCAGCTTCGGTCGTTATAATGAGCAGTTCTTC. This translates into CASSFGRYNEQFF.